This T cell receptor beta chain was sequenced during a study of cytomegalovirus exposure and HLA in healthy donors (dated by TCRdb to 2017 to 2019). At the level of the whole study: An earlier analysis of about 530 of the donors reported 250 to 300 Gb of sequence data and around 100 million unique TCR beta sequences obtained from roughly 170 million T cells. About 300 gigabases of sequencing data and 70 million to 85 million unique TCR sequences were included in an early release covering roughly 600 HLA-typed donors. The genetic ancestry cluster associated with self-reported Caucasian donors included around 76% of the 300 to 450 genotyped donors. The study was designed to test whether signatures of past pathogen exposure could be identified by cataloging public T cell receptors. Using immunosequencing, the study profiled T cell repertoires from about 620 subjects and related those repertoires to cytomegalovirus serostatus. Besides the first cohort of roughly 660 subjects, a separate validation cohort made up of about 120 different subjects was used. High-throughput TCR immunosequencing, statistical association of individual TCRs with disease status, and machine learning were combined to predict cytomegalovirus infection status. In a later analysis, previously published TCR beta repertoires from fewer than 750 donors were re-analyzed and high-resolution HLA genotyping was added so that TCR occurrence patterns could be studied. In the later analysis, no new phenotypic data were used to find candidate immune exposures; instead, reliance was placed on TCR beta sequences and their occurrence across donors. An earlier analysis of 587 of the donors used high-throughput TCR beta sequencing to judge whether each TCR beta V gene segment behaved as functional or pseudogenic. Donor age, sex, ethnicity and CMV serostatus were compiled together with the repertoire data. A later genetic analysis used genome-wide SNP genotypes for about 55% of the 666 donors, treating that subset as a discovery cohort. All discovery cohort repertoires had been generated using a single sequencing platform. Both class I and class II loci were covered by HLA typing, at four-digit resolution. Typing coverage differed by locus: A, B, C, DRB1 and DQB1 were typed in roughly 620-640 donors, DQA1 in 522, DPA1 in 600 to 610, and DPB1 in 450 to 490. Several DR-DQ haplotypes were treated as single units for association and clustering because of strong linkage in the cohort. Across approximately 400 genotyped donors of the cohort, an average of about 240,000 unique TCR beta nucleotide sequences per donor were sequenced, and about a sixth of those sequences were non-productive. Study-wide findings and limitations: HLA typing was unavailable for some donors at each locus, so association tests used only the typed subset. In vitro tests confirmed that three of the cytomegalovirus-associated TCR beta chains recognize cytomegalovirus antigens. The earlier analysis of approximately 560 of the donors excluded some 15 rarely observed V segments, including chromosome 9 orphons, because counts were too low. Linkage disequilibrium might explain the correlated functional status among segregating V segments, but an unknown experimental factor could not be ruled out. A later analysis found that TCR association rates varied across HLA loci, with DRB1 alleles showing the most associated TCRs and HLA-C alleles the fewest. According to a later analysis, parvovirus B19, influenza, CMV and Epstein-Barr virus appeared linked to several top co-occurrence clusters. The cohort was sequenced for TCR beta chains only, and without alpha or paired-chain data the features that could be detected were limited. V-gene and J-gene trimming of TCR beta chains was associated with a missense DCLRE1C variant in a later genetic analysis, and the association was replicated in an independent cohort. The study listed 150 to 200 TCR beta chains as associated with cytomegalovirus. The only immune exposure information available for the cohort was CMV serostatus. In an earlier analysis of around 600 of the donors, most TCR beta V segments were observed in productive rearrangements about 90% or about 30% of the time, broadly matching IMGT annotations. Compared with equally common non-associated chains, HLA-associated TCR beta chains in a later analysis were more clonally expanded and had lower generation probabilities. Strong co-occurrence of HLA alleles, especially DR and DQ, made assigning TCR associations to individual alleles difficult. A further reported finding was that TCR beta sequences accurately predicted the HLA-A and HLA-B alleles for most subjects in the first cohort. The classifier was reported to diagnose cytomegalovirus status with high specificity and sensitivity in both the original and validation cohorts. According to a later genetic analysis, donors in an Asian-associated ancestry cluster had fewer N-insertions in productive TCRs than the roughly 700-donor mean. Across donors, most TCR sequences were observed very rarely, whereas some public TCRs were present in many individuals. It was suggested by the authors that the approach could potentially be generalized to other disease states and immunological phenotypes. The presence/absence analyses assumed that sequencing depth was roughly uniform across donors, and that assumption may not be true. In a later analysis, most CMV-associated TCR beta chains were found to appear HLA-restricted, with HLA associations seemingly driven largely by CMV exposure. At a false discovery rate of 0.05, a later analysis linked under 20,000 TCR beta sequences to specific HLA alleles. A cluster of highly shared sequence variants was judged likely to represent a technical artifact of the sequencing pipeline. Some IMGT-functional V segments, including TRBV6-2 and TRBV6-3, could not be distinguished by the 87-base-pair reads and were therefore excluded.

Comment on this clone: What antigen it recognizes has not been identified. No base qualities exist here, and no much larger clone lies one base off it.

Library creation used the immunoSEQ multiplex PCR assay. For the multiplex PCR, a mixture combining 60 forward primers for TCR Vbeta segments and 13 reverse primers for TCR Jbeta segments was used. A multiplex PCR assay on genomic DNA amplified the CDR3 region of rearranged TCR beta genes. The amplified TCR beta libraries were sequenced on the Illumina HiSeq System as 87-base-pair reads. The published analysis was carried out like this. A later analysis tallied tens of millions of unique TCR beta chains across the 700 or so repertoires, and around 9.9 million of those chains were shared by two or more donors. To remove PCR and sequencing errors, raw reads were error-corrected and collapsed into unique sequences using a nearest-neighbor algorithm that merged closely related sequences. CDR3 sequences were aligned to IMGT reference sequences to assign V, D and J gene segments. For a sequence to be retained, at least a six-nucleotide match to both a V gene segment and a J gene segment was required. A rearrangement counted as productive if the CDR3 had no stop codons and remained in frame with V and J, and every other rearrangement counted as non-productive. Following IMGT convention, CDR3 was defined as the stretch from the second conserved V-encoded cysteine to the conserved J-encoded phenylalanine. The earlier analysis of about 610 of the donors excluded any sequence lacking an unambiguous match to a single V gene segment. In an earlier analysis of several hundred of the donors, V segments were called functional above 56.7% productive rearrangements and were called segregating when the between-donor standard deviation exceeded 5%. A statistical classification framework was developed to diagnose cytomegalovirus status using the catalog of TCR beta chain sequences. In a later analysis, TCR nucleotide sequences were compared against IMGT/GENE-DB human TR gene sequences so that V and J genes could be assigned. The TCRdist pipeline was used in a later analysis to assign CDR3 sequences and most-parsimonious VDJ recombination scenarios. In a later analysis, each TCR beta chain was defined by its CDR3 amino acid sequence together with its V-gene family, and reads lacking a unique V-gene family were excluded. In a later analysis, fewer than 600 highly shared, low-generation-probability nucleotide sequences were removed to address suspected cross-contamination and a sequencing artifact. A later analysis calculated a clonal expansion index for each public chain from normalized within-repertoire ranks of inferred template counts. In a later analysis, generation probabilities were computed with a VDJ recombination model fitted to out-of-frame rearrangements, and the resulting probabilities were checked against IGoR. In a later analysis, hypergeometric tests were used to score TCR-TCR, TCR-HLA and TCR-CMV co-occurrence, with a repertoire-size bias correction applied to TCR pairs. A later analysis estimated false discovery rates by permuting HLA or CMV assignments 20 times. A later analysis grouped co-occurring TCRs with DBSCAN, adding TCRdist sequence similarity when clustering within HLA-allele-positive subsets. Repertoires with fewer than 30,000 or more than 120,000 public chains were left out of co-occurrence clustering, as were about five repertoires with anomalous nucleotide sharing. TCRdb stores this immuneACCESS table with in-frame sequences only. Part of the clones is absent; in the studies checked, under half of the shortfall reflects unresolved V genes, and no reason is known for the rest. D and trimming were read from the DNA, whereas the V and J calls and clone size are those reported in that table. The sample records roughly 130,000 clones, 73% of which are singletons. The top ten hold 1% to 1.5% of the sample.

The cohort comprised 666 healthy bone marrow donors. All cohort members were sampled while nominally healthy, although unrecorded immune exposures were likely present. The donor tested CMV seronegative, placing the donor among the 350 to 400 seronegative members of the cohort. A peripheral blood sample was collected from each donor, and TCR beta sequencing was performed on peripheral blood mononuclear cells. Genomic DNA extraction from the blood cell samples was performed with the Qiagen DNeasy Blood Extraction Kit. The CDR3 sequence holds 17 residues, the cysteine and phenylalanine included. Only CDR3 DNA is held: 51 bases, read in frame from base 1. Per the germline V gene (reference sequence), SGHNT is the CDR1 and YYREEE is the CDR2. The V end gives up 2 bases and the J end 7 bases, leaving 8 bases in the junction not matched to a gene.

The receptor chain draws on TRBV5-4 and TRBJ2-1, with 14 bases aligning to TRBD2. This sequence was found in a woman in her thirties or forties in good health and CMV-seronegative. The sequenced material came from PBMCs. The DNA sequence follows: TGTGCCAGCAGCTTTAGACTAGCGGGGGGGATTCGGAATGAGCAGTTCTTC. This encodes CASSFRLAGGIRNEQFF.